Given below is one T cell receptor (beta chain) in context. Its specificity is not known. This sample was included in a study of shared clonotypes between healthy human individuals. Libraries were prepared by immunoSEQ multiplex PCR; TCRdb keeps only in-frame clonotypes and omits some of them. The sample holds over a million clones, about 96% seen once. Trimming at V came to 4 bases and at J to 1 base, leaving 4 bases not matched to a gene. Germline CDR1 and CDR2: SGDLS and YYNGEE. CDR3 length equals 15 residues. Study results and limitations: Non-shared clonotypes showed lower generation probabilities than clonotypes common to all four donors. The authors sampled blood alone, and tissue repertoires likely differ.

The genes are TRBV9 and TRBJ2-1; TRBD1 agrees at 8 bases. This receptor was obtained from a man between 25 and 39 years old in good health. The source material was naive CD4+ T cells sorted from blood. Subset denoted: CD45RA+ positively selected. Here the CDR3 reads CASSSTGGSYNEQFF. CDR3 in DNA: TGTGCCAGCAGCTCCACAGGGGGATCCTACAATGAGCAGTTCTTC.